Listed here are 12 T cell receptor beta chains from one sample, sequenced in a study of T cells in localized non-small cell lung cancer. Sequencing was performed with immunoSEQ multiplex PCR; in TCRdb, only in-frame clones are kept and a portion is missing. The sample lists about 14,000 clones, roughly 27% occurring once. Source: lung tumor tissue, taken before any cancer treatment. The receptors were sampled from a female donor at least 60 years old with stage I lung adenocarcinoma.

Only a few counts were recorded for this clone. This chain links TRBV10-3 with TRBJ1-5; possible D gene TRBD1, 6 bases. V lost 5 bases, J lost 0 bases, and 11 bases lay in between. The CDR3 covers 15 residues. Looked up from germline, CDR1 is ENHRY and CDR2 is SYGVKD. CDR3: CAISTGGRSNQPQHF. CDR3 in DNA: TGTGCCATCAGTACGGGGGGCCGTAGCAATCAGCCCCAGCATTTT.

The gene calls are TRBV10-2 and TRBJ2-5, with D possibly called TRBD1 or TRBD2 (5 bases each). The CDR3 length is 13 residues. Trimming pared 2 bases from V and 3 bases from J, leaving 7 bases between. Germline V gene sequence: CDR1 WSHSY, CDR2 SAAADI. The CDR3 protein is CASSEGGKETQYF. CDR3 DNA: TGCGCCAGCAGTGAGGGGGGAAAAGAGACCCAGTACTTC.

This clone has just a few counts. V and J are TRBV30 and TRBJ1-5; a possible D gene is TRBD1 (5 bases). V dropped 1 base and J dropped 5 bases, with 9 bases sitting between them. The CDR3 is 13 residues long. The germline V gene has CDR1 GTSNPN and CDR2 SVGIG (reference sequence). The CDR3 here is CAWSAGWDQPQHF. CDR3 in DNA: TGTGCCTGGAGTGCAGGGTGGGATCAGCCCCAGCATTTT.

This chain connects TRBV18 to TRBJ1-1, with D possibly TRBD1 on 5 matching bases. Trimming took 10 bases from V and 3 from J, leaving 15 bases between them. The CDR3 covers 13 residues. Germline V gene lookup returns CDR1 KGHSH and CDR2 LQKENI. The DNA of the CDR3 is TGTGCCACCTCGGTGGGGCAGGACACTGAAGCTTTCTTT. It encodes CATSVGQDTEAFF.

This clone occurred many times. This chain connects TRBV9 to TRBJ2-5; 11 bases map to TRBD2. The V gene end was trimmed by 3 bases and the J gene end by 4 bases; junction bases not matched to a gene: 11. This CDR3 region has 17 residues. Per the germline V gene, CDR1 is SGDLS and CDR2 is YYNGEE. The CDR3 spells CASSAGALAGGRETQYF. The CDR3 coding sequence is TGTGCCAGCAGCGCCGGGGCCCTAGCGGGGGGTAGAGAGACCCAGTACTTC.

The chain is built from TRBV19 and TRBJ1-4; no reliable D call. The CDR3 sequence is 13 residues long. Trimming pared 8 bases from V and 8 bases from J, leaving 15 bases between. Germline lookup yields CDR1 LNHDA and CDR2 SQIVND (reference sequence). The DNA for the CDR3 is TGTGCCAGTGCCGGAAGCCTGGCAGAAAAACTGTTTTTT. This codes for CASAGSLAEKLFF.

The genes are TRBV19 and TRBJ1-2; TRBD1 is a possible D gene (5 bases). The CDR3 contains 13 residues. The germline V gene encodes CDR1 LNHDA and CDR2 SQIVND (reference sequence). Trimming stripped 7 bases from V and 0 bases from J, with 9 bases between. CDR3 protein: CASNKTANYGYTF. CDR3 DNA: TGTGCCAGTAATAAGACAGCTAACTATGGCTACACCTTC.

V and J are TRBV2 and TRBJ2-7, with D perhaps TRBD2 (5 bases). CDR3 length equals 13 residues. Germline V gene lookup returns CDR1 SNHLY and CDR2 FYNNEI. Trimming removed 5 bases from V and 3 bases from J, with 11 bases in between. CDR3 nucleotide sequence: TGTGCCAGCAGTTTAACTAGTCGCTACGAGCAGTACTTC. Protein product: CASSLTSRYEQYF.

This clone was observed a few times. This chain links TRBV6-8 with TRBJ1-2; 7 bases align to TRBD1. The ends lost 1 base at V and 3 bases at J; junction bases unmatched: 5. This CDR3 region has 15 residues. CDR1 and CDR2 from the germline V gene are MNHGY and SAAAGT. The CDR3: CASSYYRGNYYGYTF. CDR3 nucleotide sequence: TGTGCCAGCAGTTACTACAGGGGAAATTACTATGGCTACACCTTC.

This chain joins TRBV29-1 and TRBJ2-3; D may be TRBD2 (5 bases). Germline V lookup: CDR1 SQVTM, CDR2 ANQGSEA. Trimming stripped 3 bases from V and 1 base from J, with 8 bases between. The CDR3 length is 13 residues. This CDR3 reads CSVDGVGTDTQYF. The CDR3 DNA sequence: TGCAGCGTTGACGGGGTCGGCACAGATACGCAGTATTTT.

There are a few counts of this clone. The rearrangement uses TRBV11-3 and TRBJ1-2; TRBD1 matches at 8 bases. Germline V gives CDR1 SGHNT, CDR2 YENEEA. The CDR3 has 14 residues. Trimming cost V 6 bases and J 0 bases; bases outside gene matches: 3. The CDR3 DNA sequence: TGTGCCAGCAGAACGACAGGGGCTAACTATGGCTACACCTTC. Encoded protein: CASRTTGANYGYTF.

This clone was counted a few times. The J gene is TRBJ1-3, the V gene TRBV11-3; D gene ambiguous. In germline, CDR1 is SGHNT, CDR2 YENEEA. Between the trimmed V and J ends, which lost 4 bases and 2 bases, there was a span of 12 bases. CDR3 length: 15 residues. CDR3 DNA: TGTGCCAGCAGCTACGACATCTTGGCTGGAAACACCATATATTTT. As protein: CASSYDILAGNTIYF.